This T cell receptor (beta chain) was profiled in a study of T cell clonotyping in hematopoietic cell transplantation. Only in-frame clones appear in the TCRdb table, and some are missing; sequencing was by immunoSEQ multiplex PCR. The table records 37,000 or so clones, about 87% of them present only once. Study conclusions and caveats: Broader posttransplant TCR repertoire diversity was predicted by graft donor and pretransplant recipient Inverse Simpson Index values. After transplant, recipient diversity fell while pathologically expanded clonotypes grew through day 180. Cells were unsorted, so CD4 and CD8 contributions were not separated.

Remarks on this clone: Its specificity is unknown.

The receptor was derived from a woman between 40 and 50 years old in good health. Some clones in this sample may be carry-over from other donors' samples. Sequenced: peripheral blood mononuclear cells.

CDR3 bases: TGTGCCAGCAGTGATCCCAGGCCGGGATTTGGCTACACCTTC. As protein: CASSDPRPGFGYTF. The chain is built from TRBV6-1 and TRBJ1-2; D uncertain. V lost 3 bases, J lost 7 bases, and 15 bases lay in between. Germline CDR1 reads MNHNS; CDR2 reads SASEGT. The CDR3 has 14 amino acids.